The 11 T cell receptor beta chains reported below all come from one sample, sequenced in a study of blood T cells in healthy people across ages. Using a J-beta primer mix together with a sample-barcoded 5' primer, a second PCR was run for 7 to 11 cycles. TCRdb used MiXCR to reprocess the 5' RACE reads, holding one entry per CDR3 protein. The table shows approximately 820,000 distinct CDR3 sequences, with about 42% occurring only once. Sequencing was carried out using blood. Source of these receptors: a man between 60 and 70 years old in good health.

This clonotype showed up just a few times. The V call is TRBV7-2, the J call TRBJ2-1, with D tentatively TRBD2 (6 bases). Germline V lookup: CDR1 SGHTA, CDR2 FQGNSA. The CDR3 is 14 amino acids. Trimming took 5 bases from V and 9 from J, leaving 17 bases between them. The CDR3 reads CASSPRAGRGEQFF. Here the CDR3 DNA reads TGTGCCAGCAGCCCCCGGGCGGGGCGGGGTGAGCAGTTCTTC.

The chain combines TRBV6-1 with TRBJ2-5; possible D gene TRBD2, 7 bases. Germline CDR1 is MNHNS and CDR2 is SASEGT. Trimming pared 2 bases from V and 5 bases from J, leaving 18 bases between. The CDR3 is 16 amino acids. Written as DNA, the CDR3 is TGTGCCAGCAGTGAACTTGGGGGGGCAGTTAGGGAGACCCAGTACTTC. It is translated as CASSELGGAVRETQYF.

On this clonotype: A junction end diverges from the germline sequence, so it may reflect a read error. The chain has TRBV7-2 and TRBJ2-5; D is perhaps TRBD1 (5 bases). The last part of the DNA fits TRBJ2-7 better; the J call may be wrong. Germline V CDR1 and CDR2: SGHTA, FQGNSA. The CDR3 spans 15 residues. This CDR3 is CVSSLVEDTTYEQYF. CDR3 nucleotide sequence: TGTGTCAGCAGCTTAGTAGAGGACACGACCTACGAGCAGTACTTC.

About this clonotype: One end of the junction varies from germline; a read error may be responsible. The chain combines TRBV5-1 with TRBJ2-5; no firm D call. CDR1 and CDR2 (germline): SGHRS, YFSETQ. The CDR3 sequence is 14 residues long. This chain's CDR3 is CAGSLTGPEETQYF. CDR3 DNA sequence: TGCGCCGGCAGCTTGACGGGCCCCGAGGAGACCCAGTACTTC.

The V and J genes are TRBV15 and TRBJ2-3, with TRBD2 as a possible D gene (6 bases). V was cut by 8 bases and J by 1 base, with 7 bases left in between. This CDR3 is 12 amino acids long. CDR1 is LNHNV, CDR2 YYDKDF, per germline (reference sequence). The CDR3 is CATRRGTDTQYF. The DNA for the CDR3 is TGTGCCACCCGGAGGGGCACAGATACGCAGTATTTT. Based on the CDR3 plus reference TRBV15 and TRBJ2-3, the full variable domain is DAMVIQNPRYQVTQFGKPVTLSCSQTLNHNVMYWYQQKSSQAPKLLFHYYDKDFNNEADTPDNFQSRRPNTSFCFLDIRSPGLGDTAMYLCATRRGTDTQYFGPGTRLTVL.

The gene calls are TRBV11-3 and TRBJ1-2, with D perhaps TRBD1 (5 bases). V dropped 5 bases and J dropped 7 bases, with 14 bases sitting between them. Looked up from germline, CDR1 is SGHNT and CDR2 is YENEEA. The CDR3 runs 13 residues. The CDR3 region is CASSPGGRAGYTF. CDR3 DNA: TGTGCCAGCAGCCCCGGGGGGAGGGCTGGCTACACCTTC.

This clonotype has a single count. Germline and junction disagree at one end, which may indicate a read error. The genes are TRBV5-1 and TRBJ2-3; D unclear. Germline V gene data show CDR1 as SGHRS and CDR2 as YFSETQ. The CDR3 has 16 residues. The CDR3 DNA sequence: TGCGCCAGCAGCTTGGATGGGGTCCTTGGCACAGATACGCTGTATTTT. Protein: CASSLDGVLGTDTLYF.

This clonotype was counted between two and nine times. The V and J genes are TRBV20-1 and TRBJ1-4; TRBD1 matches 8 bases. The CDR3 extends over 15 amino acids. CDR1 and CDR2 (germline): DFQATT, SNEGSKA (reference sequence). V lost 6 bases, J lost 1 base, and 7 bases stayed unmatched. CDR3 in amino acids: CSALGQAGTNEKLFF. The CDR3 DNA reads TGCAGTGCCTTGGGACAGGCTGGAACTAATGAAAAACTGTTTTTT.

The chain has TRBV7-9 and TRBJ2-3; either TRBD1 or TRBD2 may supply D (6 bases each). Germline CDR1 and CDR2: SEHNR and FQNEAQ (reference sequence). V lost 1 base and J 6 bases, leaving 14 bases between the germline ends. This CDR3 spans 15 amino acids. This CDR3 reads CASSLVGGRRDTQYF. CDR3 nucleotide sequence: TGTGCCAGCAGCTTAGTAGGGGGGCGTCGCGATACGCAGTATTTT. Based on the CDR3 plus reference TRBV7-9 and TRBJ2-3, the full variable domain is DTGVSQNPRHKITKRGQNVTFRCDPISEHNRLYWYRQTLGQGPEFLTYFQNEAQLEKSRLLSDRFSAERPKGSFSTLEIQRTEQGDSAMYLCASSLVGGRRDTQYFGPGTRLTVL.

This clonotype was observed a few times. V gene TRBV5-1 combines with J gene TRBJ1-2, with 11 nucleotides matching TRBD1. V was clipped by 4 bases and J by 4 bases; unmatched bases: 6. The CDR3 sequence is 15 residues long. Germline CDR1 and CDR2: SGHRS and YFSETQ. This CDR3 reads CASSAWTGGGYGYTF. CDR3 DNA sequence: TGCGCCAGCAGCGCATGGACAGGGGGCGGCTATGGCTACACCTTC.

The chain uses TRBV4-3 and TRBJ2-3, with unresolved D. The CDR3 consists of 17 residues. The V end was cut by 1 base, the J end by 0 bases, with 14 bases between. CDR1 and CDR2 (germline): LGHNA, YSLEER. The CDR3 region is CASSQVPETRSTDTQYF. DNA of the CDR3: TGCGCCAGCAGCCAAGTCCCGGAGACTCGTAGCACAGATACGCAGTATTTT.